Below, 9 T cell receptor beta chains from the same sample are listed, as sequenced in a study of cytotoxic CD8 clonotypes in ibrutinib-treated CLL. Using immunoSEQ multiplex PCR, the repertoire was profiled, and TCRdb retains in-frame clones only, with some absent. The sample lists roughly 180,000 clones, approximately 84% seen once, with 4.6% in the top ten. The source material was PBMCs, sampled after 24 months of ibrutinib treatment. These receptors were collected from a human donor with chronic lymphocytic leukemia.

As for this clone: Germline and junction disagree at one end, which may indicate a read error. This sequence joins TRBV2 and TRBJ1-1; D is perhaps TRBD1 (5 bases). Germline-derived CDR1 and CDR2 are SNHLY and FYNNEI. The CDR3 has 14 residues. The CDR3 reads CASSSGNPNTEACF. CDR3 in DNA: TGTGCCAGCAGTTCAGGGAACCCGAACACTGAAGCTTGCTTT.

This clone has more than one count but fewer than ten. The chain has TRBV6-6 and TRBJ1-1; 9 bases are shared with TRBD1. Trimming at V came to 7 bases and at J to 5 bases, leaving 8 bases not matched to a gene. The CDR3 is 14 amino acids. The germline CDR1 and CDR2 sequences are MNHNY and SVGAGI (reference sequence). In DNA form, the CDR3 reads TGTGCCAGCACCCTACAGGGGGCTTTAACTGAAGCTTTCTTT. This encodes CASTLQGALTEAFF.

This rearrangement joins TRBV18 to TRBJ1-1; D is unresolved. The germline V and J ends were trimmed by 4 bases and 10 bases, with 13 bases remaining between them. CDR1 and CDR2 (germline): KGHSH, LQKENI. This CDR3 has 12 amino acids. CDR3 sequence reads: CASSLREVGAFF. The DNA of the CDR3 is TGTGCCAGCTCACTTAGGGAGGTCGGAGCTTTCTTT.

The rearrangement uses TRBV18 and TRBJ2-7, with TRBD1 as a possible D gene (6 bases). The CDR3 runs to 13 residues. Germline loops: CDR1 KGHSH, CDR2 LQKENI. Trimming shortened V by 4 bases and J by 0 bases, and 7 bases separated the two germline ends. CDR3 protein: CASSQGDSYEQYF. The CDR3 nucleotides are TGTGCCAGCTCACAGGGGGACTCCTACGAGCAGTACTTC.

The CDR3 protein is CASSSGYYGYTF. In DNA, the CDR3 is TGCGCCAGCAGCTCGGGGTACTATGGCTACACCTTC. This rearrangement joins TRBV5-1 to TRBJ1-2; D is unresolved. CDR3 length equals 12 residues. From germline, CDR1 is SGHRS and CDR2 YFSETQ. V lost 3 bases, J lost 3 bases, and 6 bases lay in between.

The CDR3 protein is CASSADFGVSNQPQHF. The CDR3 DNA reads TGTGCCAGCAGCGCCGATTTTGGGGTGAGCAATCAGCCCCAGCATTTT. V is TRBV5-8 and J is TRBJ1-5, with D unresolved. The germline gives CDR1 SGHTS, CDR2 YDEGEE. The CDR3 runs to 16 residues. The V and J ends lost 4 bases and 1 base respectively, with 15 bases between them.

The J gene is TRBJ2-7, the V gene TRBV19; possible D gene TRBD1, 6 bases. Trimming took off 5 bases at V and 1 base at J, with 12 bases between the two ends. Germline V CDR1 and CDR2: LNHDA, SQIVND (reference sequence). This CDR3 contains 14 residues. In DNA form, the CDR3 reads TGTGCCAGTAGTCCTTCGACAGGATCCTACGAGCAGTACTTC. Protein: CASSPSTGSYEQYF.

This rearrangement joins TRBV5-1 to TRBJ1-1; 8 bases agree with TRBD1. This CDR3 comprises 14 residues. Germline V gene sequence: CDR1 SGHRS, CDR2 YFSETQ. The V and J ends lost 4 bases and 4 bases, in that order; junction bases with no gene match: 6. CDR3 DNA: TGCGCCAGCAGCGTAGGACAGGGAGGCACTGAAGCTTTCTTT. This encodes CASSVGQGGTEAFF.

The chain links TRBV7-3 to TRBJ2-3; the D is unclear. Germline CDR1 is SGHTA and CDR2 is FQGTGA. V lost 4 bases and J 2 bases, leaving 1 base between the germline ends. The CDR3 is 11 amino acids. DNA of the CDR3: TGTGCCAGCAGCTCCACAGATACGCAGTATTTT. It specifies CASSSTDTQYF.